The rows below give T cell receptor beta chains drawn from one sample of a study of TIL therapy for anti-PD-1-resistant metastatic lung cancer. Sequenced by immunoSEQ multiplex PCR; TCRdb stores in-frame clones only, minus some. The table includes fewer than 15,000 clones, approximately 71% detected once. Sequencing was performed on tumor tissue, taken at baseline. The receptors come from a woman aged 30-79 years with non-small cell lung cancer. Each CDR3 is given without its conserved first and last residue. Size values are once, few and many counts, or a class for expanded clones, and some rows have none.

TRBJ2-2,10,.,TRBV6-5,ASRRGAGELF
TRBJ1-5,11,.,TRBV7-8,ASSPDSNQPQH
TRBJ2-2,13,once,TRBV7-3,ASSLYGTNTGELF
TRBJ2-7,15,.,TRBV2,ASSEILSGYNSYEQY
TRBJ1-5,12,few,TRBV27,ASSLGTGGQPQH
TRBJ2-6,17,.,TRBV9,ASSVAKGQGIAGANVLT
TRBJ2-2,12,.,TRBV7-9,ASSLGGNTGELF
TRBJ1-6,11,.,TRBV5-3,ASSSEESSPLH
TRBJ2-7,12,.,TRBV5-1,ASTWGDYSYEQY
TRBJ2-3,14,.,TRBV18,ASSPGFGFSTDTQY
TRBJ1-2,18,.,TRBV4-1,ASSHGGVSKTGTAARGYT
TRBJ2-1,12,.,TRBV2,ASSRGLAGMRQF
TRBJ2-1,14,.,TRBV4-2,ASSQELLAGDNEQF
TRBJ1-2,15,few,TRBV7-9,ASSLIQGWVSDYGYT
TRBJ2-7,13,once,TRBV10-3,AIRGGQGVAYEQY
TRBJ2-6,16,.,TRBV5-1,ASSLALWGNSGANVLT
TRBJ2-3,16,.,TRBV29-1,SVPETSGGRASTDTQY
TRBJ1-1,10,few,TRBV11-2,ASSLAGADPF
TRBJ1-3,11,few,TRBV2,ASGGQGVNTIY
TRBJ1-1,13,.,TRBV7-9,ASSLGGQGNTEAF
TRBJ1-5,12,.,TRBV19,ASIRGGSNQPQH
TRBJ2-3,12,.,TRBV11-2,ASSPGYSTDTQY
TRBJ2-1,13,few,TRBV6-5,ASSYSTSGHNEQF
TRBJ2-3,11,few,TRBV6-6,ASSWDSTDTQY
TRBJ1-1,11,.,TRBV15,ATSRDQGSEAF
TRBJ2-1,16,.,TRBV29-1,SVEDHRLADYPYNEQF
TRBJ2-2,14,.,TRBV13,ASSLSGGLYTGELF
TRBJ1-4,14,.,TRBV13,ASSPQGAGTNEKLF
TRBJ1-1,16,.,TRBV27,ASSLSSGTAVRGTEAF
TRBJ1-1,11,large,TRBV27,ASRLQWASEAF
TRBJ2-1,16,.,TRBV21-1,ASSPWVDRTRIYNEQF
TRBJ1-1,13,few,TRBV2,ASRRPSGGNTEAF
TRBJ2-1,15,.,TRBV7-8,ASSLTSTGRIYNEQF
TRBJ2-1,15,.,TRBV4-2,ASSQNSGLEPYNEQF
TRBJ2-2,17,.,TRBV7-3,ASSFPGQGDADGTGELF
TRBJ2-1,12,once,TRBV2,ASGGMTGNNEQF
TRBJ1-4,15,.,TRBV7-9,ASSLGTMTGLNEKLF
TRBJ2-3,12,.,TRBV6-1,ASLGTSGTDTQY
TRBJ2-5,13,.,TRBV6-6,ASSVGTGGRETQY
TRBJ2-5,14,.,TRBV5-1,ASSLLGQPVQETQY
TRBJ2-1,13,large,TRBV11-2,ASSSNGLAGNEQF